The 8 T cell receptor beta chains below all came from one sample that was sequenced in a study of identical twins. MiXCR, applied by TCRdb to the 5' RACE reads, yields one record per CDR3 protein. The data hold approximately 500,000 distinct CDR3 sequences, with less than 25% observed a single time. In addition, the sample was reused for a study of T cells expressing NK-cell markers.

The sequencing sample was made of CD4+ T cells sorted from blood. The receptors were sampled from a woman aged 18-30 years in good health.

This clonotype was observed a handful of times. The chain is built from TRBV10-3 and TRBJ1-2; TRBD1 aligns across 10 bases. CDR1 is ENHRY, CDR2 SYGVKD, per germline. The CDR3 loop spans 12 amino acids. V lost 10 bases to trimming and J lost 3 bases; unmatched junction nucleotides: 2. The CDR3 sequence: CASGQGDYGYTF. The DNA of the CDR3 is TGTGCCAGTGGACAGGGGGACTATGGCTACACCTTC.

There are a few counts of this clonotype. The chain has TRBV20-1 and TRBJ2-7; 9 bases line up with TRBD2. The V gene end was trimmed by 6 bases and the J gene end by 6 bases; junction bases not matched to a gene: 12. The CDR3 consists of 14 residues. In germline, CDR1 is DFQATT, CDR2 SNEGSKA (reference sequence). The CDR3 protein is CSANPGLASGEQYF. In DNA form, the CDR3 reads TGCAGTGCCAACCCGGGACTAGCTTCGGGCGAGCAGTACTTC.

Written as DNA, the CDR3 is TGCAGCGTGGGGACTAGCTCAAGCTCCTACAATGAGCAGTTCTTC. Protein product: CSVGTSSSSYNEQFF. The rearrangement links TRBV29-1 to TRBJ2-1, with 9 bases fitting TRBD2. Trimming at V came to 6 bases and at J to 0 bases, leaving 6 bases not matched to a gene. Per germline, CDR1 SQVTM and CDR2 ANQGSEA. The CDR3 covers 15 residues.

The chain links TRBV20-1 to TRBJ2-5; a possible D gene is TRBD2 (5 bases). Per the germline V gene, CDR1 is DFQATT and CDR2 is SNEGSKA (reference sequence). The CDR3 length is 17 residues. Trimming took off 3 bases at V and 1 base at J, with 21 bases between the two ends. The CDR3 region is CSARKWGSRTSQETQYF. The CDR3 DNA follows: TGCAGTGCTAGGAAGTGGGGTTCCAGGACTTCCCAAGAGACCCAGTACTTC.

CDR3 region: CASRLGDAGANVLTF. The CDR3 DNA reads TGTGCCAGCCGCCTAGGGGACGCTGGGGCCAACGTCCTGACTTTC. This chain uses TRBV6-1 with TRBJ2-6; D possibly matches TRBD1 or TRBD2 (5 bases each). Germline CDR1 and CDR2: MNHNS and SASEGT. This CDR3 is 15 amino acids long. Trimming stripped 8 bases from V and 2 bases from J, with 13 bases between.

The chain recombines TRBV12-3 or TRBV12-4 with TRBJ2-2, with D uncertain. V shed 3 bases and J shed 6 bases, with 5 bases lying between them. The CDR3 contains 12 residues. CDR3: CASSFWSGELFF. Here the CDR3 DNA reads TGTGCCAGCAGTTTCTGGTCCGGGGAGCTGTTTTTT.

There are a few counts of this clonotype. The chain carries TRBV5-1 and TRBJ2-4, with D uncertain. Germline V gives CDR1 SGHRS, CDR2 YFSETQ. The CDR3 spans 15 residues. The germline V and J ends were trimmed by 6 bases and 5 bases, with 18 bases remaining between them. The CDR3 nucleotides are TGCGCCAGCATACTCGGCCCTGGCCCACAAAACATTCAGTACTTC. It is translated as CASILGPGPQNIQYF. Full variable domain (rest looked up from reference TRBV5-1 and TRBJ2-4): KAGVTQTPRYLIKTRGQQVTLSCSPISGHRSVSWYQQTPGQGLQFLFEYFSETQRNKGNFPGRFSGRQFSNSRSEMNVSTLELGDSALYLCASILGPGPQNIQYFGAGTRLSVL.

The V and J genes are TRBV12-3 or TRBV12-4 and TRBJ2-3; 8 nucleotides align to TRBD1. Trimming took 2 bases from V and 1 from J; bases not matched to a gene: 26. The CDR3 spans 23 residues. DNA of the CDR3: TGTGCCAGCAGTTTAAGCAGGGGGCTTGGAGCGACCCCGTCCCAGAAGCGCACAGATACGCAGTATTTT. It encodes CASSLSRGLGATPSQKRTDTQYF.